This T cell receptor (beta chain) appears in the sequencing data of a study of read filtering for tumor transcriptome and immune sequencing. Study-wide results and limits: Approximately 82% of IR-seq clonotypes had one read, totaling approximately 3.3% of reads; RNA-seq: roughly 76% and 46%.

Comments on this clonotype: Its antigen remains unknown. This may be a read error, as it is one base from a much larger clone.

Molecular barcoded adaptors covering alpha/delta and beta/gamma chains were used on approximately 440 ng RNA. TCRdb re-analysed the reads in MiXCR, keeping a single row per CDR3 protein. The table includes tens of thousands of distinct CDR3 sequences, around 21% detected once. The CDR3 is 11 residues long. Germline loops: CDR1 MNHNS, CDR2 SASEGT. Trimming shortened V by 5 bases and J by 15 bases, and 14 bases separated the two germline ends. The TCR comes from a donor aged 40 or over with multiple myeloma. The sample was a population of CD138-negative cells sorted from bone marrow. This rearrangement joins TRBV6-1 to TRBJ2-1; either TRBD1 or TRBD2 may supply D (6 bases each). CDR3 sequence (DNA): TGTGCCAGCAGTAAGGGAGGACAGCGGTTCTTC. Its protein product is CASSKGGQRFF.